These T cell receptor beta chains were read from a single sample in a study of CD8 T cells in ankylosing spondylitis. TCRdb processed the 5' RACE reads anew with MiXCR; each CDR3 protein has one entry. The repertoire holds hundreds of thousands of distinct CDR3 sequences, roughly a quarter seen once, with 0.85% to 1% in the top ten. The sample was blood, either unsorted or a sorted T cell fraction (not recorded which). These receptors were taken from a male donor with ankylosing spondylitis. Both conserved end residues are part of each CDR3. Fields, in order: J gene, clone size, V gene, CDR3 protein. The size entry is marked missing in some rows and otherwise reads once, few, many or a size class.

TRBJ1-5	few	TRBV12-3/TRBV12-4	CASSLVGQGRYSNQPQHF
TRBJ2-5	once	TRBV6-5	CASSYGPRLGTQYF
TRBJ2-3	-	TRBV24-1	CATSDRRTSGSSNTQYF
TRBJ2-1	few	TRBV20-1	CSASQLAGGSSEQFF
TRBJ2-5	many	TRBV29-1	CSVLTTSLETQYF
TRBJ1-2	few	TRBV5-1	CASSLGGSSNYGYTF
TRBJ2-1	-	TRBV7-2	CASSPEFAYNEQFF
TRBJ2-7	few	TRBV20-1	CSAPDITYEQYF
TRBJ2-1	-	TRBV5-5	CASLAGEGYYNEQFF
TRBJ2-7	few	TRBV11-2	CASSQGLKGQGRYEQYF
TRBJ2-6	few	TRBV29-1	CSVAGTGANVLTF
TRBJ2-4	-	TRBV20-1	CSAREAEAKNIQYF
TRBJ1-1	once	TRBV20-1	CSAIQGGWNTEAFF
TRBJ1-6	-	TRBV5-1	CASSAGPDSPLHF
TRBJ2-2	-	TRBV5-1	CASSLNPLSGELFF
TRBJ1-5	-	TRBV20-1	CSARTDASNQPQHF
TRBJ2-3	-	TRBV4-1	CASSQQPQRGSGADTQYF
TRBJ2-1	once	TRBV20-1	CSAQFSSYNEQFF
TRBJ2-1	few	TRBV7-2	CASSSFAVAGGPIEQFF
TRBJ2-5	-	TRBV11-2	CASSLGNVPTQETQYF
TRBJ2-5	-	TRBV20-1	CSARLAGHQETQYF
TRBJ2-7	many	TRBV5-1	CASSYFSGQGLVEQYF
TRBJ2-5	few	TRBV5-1	CASSLGATTEPQETQYF
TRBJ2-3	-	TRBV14	CASSQDALGTQYF
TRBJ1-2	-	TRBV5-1	CASSSLMGGGYTF
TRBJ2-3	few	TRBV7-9	CASSLYGSSTDTQYF
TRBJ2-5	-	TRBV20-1	CSARFVNQETQYF
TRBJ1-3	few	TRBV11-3	CASSPRQNSGNTIYF
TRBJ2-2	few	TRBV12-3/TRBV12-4	CATLFTGDVGELFF
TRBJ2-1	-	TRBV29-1	CSVEVWRTGIKNEQFF
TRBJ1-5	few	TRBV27	CASSPTGVGNQPQHF
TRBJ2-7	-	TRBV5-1	CASSSTGMAYEQYF
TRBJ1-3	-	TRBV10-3	CAISDKNTIYF
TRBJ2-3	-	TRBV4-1	CASSQVEGSGGSTDTQYF
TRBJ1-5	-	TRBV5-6	CASSLQPQHF
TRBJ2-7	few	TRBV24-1	CATSDYRGEQYF
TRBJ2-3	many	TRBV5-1	CASSSSTSGPTDTQYF
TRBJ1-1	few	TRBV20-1	CSARDRYEAFF
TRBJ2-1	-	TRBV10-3	CAISESASGSDEQFF
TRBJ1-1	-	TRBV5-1	CASSFDQGEAFF
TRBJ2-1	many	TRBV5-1	CASSISSGRADEQFF